These 21 T cell receptor beta chains were sequenced from one sample in a study of T cell repertoires in cytomegalovirus infection. TCRdb fed the reads into MiXCR, producing one record per CDR3 protein. The data hold tens of thousands of distinct CDR3 sequences, with around 33% observed a single time. No antigen has been identified for these receptors. Sequencing used PBMCs, sequenced either directly or after in vitro stimulation (not recorded which). These receptors were taken from a human donor in good health (CMV status not recorded). Some clones in this sample may be carry-over from other donors' samples.

The chain combines TRBV7-2 with TRBJ2-3, with TRBD2 matching 11 bases. The CDR3 consists of 14 residues. The germline gives CDR1 SGHTA, CDR2 FQGNSA. V lost 0 bases and J lost 10; bases outside the gene matches: 3. CDR3 sequence reads: CASSLALAGGAQYF. The CDR3 coding sequence is TGTGCCAGCAGCTTAGCTCTAGCGGGGGGAGCGCAGTATTTT.

The chain has TRBV7-9 and TRBJ2-4; the D gene is possibly TRBD1 (6 bases). CDR1 is SEHNR, CDR2 FQNEAQ, per germline (reference sequence). Trimming left V 5 bases short and J 0 bases short, with 11 bases between. This CDR3 has 15 residues. The CDR3 DNA reads as TGTGCCAGCAGCCCCGGGACACTAGCCAAAAACATTCAGTACTTC. Protein: CASSPGTLAKNIQYF.

The rearrangement uses TRBV6-6 and TRBJ1-6, with D tentatively TRBD1 (5 bases). In germline, CDR1 is MNHNY, CDR2 SVGAGI (reference sequence). The CDR3 is 14 amino acids. The V end was cut by 2 bases, the J end by 7 bases, with 9 bases between. CDR3 amino acids: CASSYRGLNSPLHF. Written as DNA, the CDR3 is TGTGCCAGCAGTTACCGGGGCCTGAATTCACCCCTCCACTTT.

This clonotype has only a few counts. V and J are TRBV6-1 and TRBJ2-1; D possibly uses TRBD1 or TRBD2 (5 bases each). Per the germline V gene, CDR1 is MNHNS and CDR2 is SASEGT. The CDR3 has 16 residues. The V end lost 1 base, the J end lost 2 bases, and 12 bases lay between the germline ends. The CDR3 sequence: CASSEGSRGPYNEQFF. The CDR3 nucleotides read TGTGCCAGCAGTGAAGGGTCGAGGGGCCCCTACAATGAGCAGTTCTTC.

V gene TRBV6-5 combines with J gene TRBJ2-7, with D unclear. Germline lookup yields CDR1 MNHEY and CDR2 SVGAGI. The CDR3 loop spans 15 amino acids. V gave up 6 bases and J gave up 3 bases, with 18 bases separating them. CDR3 protein: CASSRRGEWGYEQYF. The CDR3 coding sequence is TGTGCCAGCAGCCGCCGTGGAGAATGGGGCTACGAGCAGTACTTC.

In this sample, this clonotype turned up once. This chain joins TRBV27 and TRBJ1-1; D is undetermined. V was trimmed by 10 bases and J by 3 bases, leaving 15 bases between them. Germline CDR1 reads MNHEY; CDR2 reads SMNVEV (reference sequence). This CDR3 spans 13 amino acids. This CDR3 is CATKTRTYTEAFF. The CDR3 DNA reads TGTGCCACGAAGACAAGGACTTACACTGAAGCTTTCTTT.

The chain recombines TRBV30 with TRBJ2-7; 11 bases fit TRBD2. The junction had 10 bases not matched to a gene; V was cut back by 3 bases and J by 6 bases. The CDR3 is 15 amino acids. Germline V gene sequence: CDR1 GTSNPN, CDR2 SVGIG (reference sequence). For the CDR3, the DNA is TGTGCCTGGAGCAATGATCTAGCGGGAGGAAGCGAGCAGTACTTC. Amino acids: CAWSNDLAGGSEQYF.

The V call is TRBV28, the J call TRBJ1-5; D uncertain. The CDR3 totals 14 residues. V dropped 0 bases and J dropped 6 bases, with 9 bases sitting between them. The germline V gene has CDR1 MDHEN and CDR2 SYDVKM. DNA for the CDR3: TGTGCCAGCAGTTTATGGGGAGGAGGTCAGCCCCAGCATTTT. Translation gives CASSLWGGGQPQHF.

The chain is built from TRBV13 and TRBJ2-1; TRBD2 agrees at 10 bases. The length of the CDR3 is 15 residues. V was clipped by 2 bases and J by 7 bases; unmatched bases: 5. Germline CDR1 PRHDT, CDR2 FYEKMQ (reference sequence). The CDR3 DNA is TGTGCCAGCAGCTTACTAGCGGGGGCGGGGAATGAGCAGTTCTTC. Residues: CASSLLAGAGNEQFF.

V is TRBV7-6 and J is TRBJ2-1; 8 bases are shared with TRBD2. This CDR3 region has 16 residues. Trimming took 5 bases from V and 2 from J; bases not matched to a gene: 8. Germline CDR1 SGHVS, CDR2 FNYEAQ. The CDR3 protein is CASSPLAGSAYNEQFF. The CDR3 nucleotides are TGTGCCAGCAGCCCGCTAGCGGGCAGCGCCTACAATGAGCAGTTCTTC.

This clonotype was observed a handful of times. The chain has TRBV28 and TRBJ2-7; 10 nucleotides align to TRBD1. The V gene's germline CDR1 is MDHEN and CDR2 SYDVKM. V dropped 4 bases and J dropped 6; count of bases not matched to a gene: 9. The CDR3 totals 15 residues. The CDR3 DNA sequence: TGTGCCAGCAGTTCATCCGGGACAGGGGTTATCGAGCAGTACTTC. The encoded protein is CASSSSGTGVIEQYF. The full variable domain, in which reference TRBV28 and TRBJ2-7 provide the parts outside the CDR3, is DVKVTQSSRYLVKRTGEKVFLECVQDMDHENMFWYRQDPGLGLRLIYFSYDVKMKEKGDIPEGYSVSREKKERFSLILESASTNQTSMYLCASSSSGTGVIEQYFGPGTRLTVT.

V gene TRBV7-9 combines with J gene TRBJ2-1, with 10 bases matching TRBD2. The CDR3 loop spans 16 amino acids. V gave up 4 bases and J gave up 2 bases; unmatched junction bases: 5. Looked up from germline, CDR1 is SEHNR and CDR2 is FQNEAQ (reference sequence). The CDR3 DNA is TGTGCCAGCAGCTCCCAAAGCGGGAGGGCCTACAATGAGCAGTTCTTC. This sequence encodes CASSSQSGRAYNEQFF.

This clonotype was found a few times. The chain links TRBV6-1 to TRBJ2-1, with 9 bases aligning to TRBD1. From germline, CDR1 is MNHNS and CDR2 SASEGT. V shed 6 bases, J shed 3 bases, and the junction held 3 bases outside the gene matches. The CDR3 has 14 residues. CDR3 coding DNA: TGTGCCAGCAGGGAGACAGGGGGCTACAATGAGCAGTTCTTC. This gives the protein CASRETGGYNEQFF.

The chain is built from TRBV10-1 and TRBJ1-1; the match to TRBD1 covers 8 bases. This CDR3 has 13 amino acids. V trimming: 7 bases; J trimming: 2 bases; junction bases outside the gene matches: 3. Germline V lookup: CDR1 WNHNN, CDR2 SYGVQD (reference sequence). Here the CDR3 reads CASKDRANTEAFF. CDR3 sequence (DNA): TGCGCCAGCAAGGACAGGGCCAACACTGAAGCTTTCTTT.

This chain uses TRBV10-3 with TRBJ1-3; 9 nucleotides line up with TRBD1. CDR3 size: 18 residues. The J segment lost 2 bases and the V segment lost 8 bases, leaving 16 bases of the junction unmatched. CDR1 is ENHRY, CDR2 SYGVKD, per germline. The CDR3 bases are TGTGCCATCTCCCCCATCGAGGGACAGGGATCAACTGGAAACACCATATATTTT. This translates into CAISPIEGQGSTGNTIYF.

This chain joins TRBV15 and TRBJ1-5; D uncertain. Germline CDR1 LNHNV, CDR2 YYDKDF (reference sequence). The CDR3 extends over 14 amino acids. V lost 5 bases to trimming and J lost 0 bases, with 8 bases between them. The CDR3 DNA follows: TGTGCCACCAGCCCCGGGTATAGCAATCAGCCCCAGCATTTT. Amino acid sequence: CATSPGYSNQPQHF.

This clonotype occurred a few times. The chain recombines TRBV6-6 with TRBJ1-5; the D gene is possibly TRBD1 (5 bases). The CDR3 extends over 16 amino acids. V was shortened by 2 bases and J by 3 bases, with 14 bases between the two germline ends. The germline V gene encodes CDR1 MNHNY and CDR2 SVGAGI (reference sequence). CDR3: CASSYGWQGVNQPQHF. The CDR3 coding sequence is TGTGCCAGCAGTTACGGTTGGCAGGGAGTCAATCAGCCCCAGCATTTT.

This clonotype was detected only a few times. The chain combines TRBV7-2 with TRBJ1-2; 9 bases map to TRBD1. J was trimmed by 6 bases and V by 3 bases; bases with no gene match: 11. Germline V CDR1 and CDR2: SGHTA, FQGNSA. The CDR3 runs to 16 residues. The CDR3 region has the DNA TGTGCCAGCAGCTTGTCATGGAACAGGGGGCAGGATGGCTACACCTTC. Its protein is CASSLSWNRGQDGYTF.

This clonotype was counted a few times. The rearrangement joins TRBV15 to TRBJ2-7; D call uncertain. The germline gives CDR1 LNHNV, CDR2 YYDKDF (reference sequence). The CDR3 runs 13 residues. V dropped 4 bases and J dropped 5 bases, with 12 bases sitting between them. The CDR3: CATSISVANEQYF. DNA for the CDR3: TGTGCCACCAGCATTTCCGTGGCGAACGAGCAGTACTTC. The full variable domain, its missing parts supplied by reference TRBV15 and TRBJ2-7, is DAMVIQNPRYQVTQFGKPVTLSCSQTLNHNVMYWYQQKSSQAPKLLFHYYDKDFNNEADTPDNFQSRRPNTSFCFLDIRSPGLGDTAMYLCATSISVANEQYFGPGTRLTVT.

The chain has TRBV10-3 and TRBJ2-5; 8 bases align to TRBD2. The CDR3 runs to 15 residues. Germline values: CDR1 ENHRY, CDR2 SYGVKD. The V and J ends lost 0 bases and 6 bases, in that order; junction bases with no gene match: 6. The CDR3 bases are TGTGCCATCAGTGAGTCATCGGGAGGGACAAAGACCCAGTACTTC. The encoded protein is CAISESSGGTKTQYF.

This clonotype was seen a handful of times. The CDR3 nucleotides are TGTGCCAGCAGGGGGAGCTCCTACAATGAGCAGTTCTTC. Amino acids: CASRGSSYNEQFF. The gene calls are TRBV7-2 and TRBJ2-1, with D tentatively TRBD2 (5 bases). The CDR3 runs to 13 residues. Trimming shortened V by 6 bases and J by 0 bases, and 6 bases separated the two germline ends. Germline CDR1 SGHTA, CDR2 FQGNSA. Using reference TRBV7-2 and TRBJ2-1 for the parts outside the CDR3, the full variable domain is GAGVSQSPSNKVTEKGKDVELRCDPISGHTALYWYRQSLGQGLEFLIYFQGNSAPDKSGLPSDRFSAERTGGSVSTLTIQRTQQEDSAVYLCASRGSSYNEQFFGPGTRLTVL.